The 32 T cell receptor beta chains below all came from one sample that was sequenced in a study of blood T cell repertoires in COVID-19. Profiled with immunoSEQ multiplex PCR; TCRdb holds only in-frame clones, not every one. Of around 300,000 clones detected, almost 90% appear once; the ten largest clones hold 3.5% to 5%. Material for sequencing was PBMCs or T cells enriched from blood (not recorded which). The receptors were sampled from a young woman with acute COVID-19.

This sequence joins TRBV5-6 and TRBJ1-2; 7 nucleotides match TRBD1. Germline lookup yields CDR1 SGHDT and CDR2 YYEEEE. Losses at the gene ends were 4 bases for V and 4 bases for J; bases not matched to a gene: 10. This CDR3 comprises 15 residues. CDR3 sequence reads: CASSPIGQAVYGYTF. CDR3 in DNA: TGTGCCAGCAGCCCTATAGGACAGGCCGTCTATGGCTACACCTTC. The full variable domain, rest sourced from reference TRBV5-6 and TRBJ1-2, is DAGVTQSPTHLIKTRGQQVTLRCSPKSGHDTVSWYQQALGQGPQFIFQYYEEEERQRGNFPDRFSGHQFPNYSSELNVNALLLGDSALYLCASSPIGQAVYGYTFGSGTRLTVV.

The chain carries TRBV24-1 and TRBJ2-1; TRBD2 matches 14 bases. CDR1 and CDR2 from the germline V gene are KGHDR and SFDVKD. With 3 bases clipped from V and 6 bases from J, the junction kept 6 bases outside the gene matches. The CDR3 spans 17 residues. For the CDR3, the DNA is TGTGCCACCAGTGATCGCGACGGGACTAGCGGGGGCAATGAGCAGTTCTTC. Translated: CATSDRDGTSGGNEQFF.

The rearrangement uses TRBV4-1 and TRBJ1-5, with D unclear. Germline V gives CDR1 MGHRA, CDR2 YSYEKL. The CDR3 sequence is 13 residues long. Between the trimmed V and J ends, which lost 0 bases and 7 bases, there was a span of 7 bases. CDR3 sequence reads: CASSQDREQPQHF. Here the CDR3 DNA reads TGCGCCAGCAGCCAAGATCGGGAGCAGCCCCAGCATTTT.

This clone was observed once. The chain recombines TRBV7-6 with TRBJ2-1, with TRBD2 matching 8 bases. Germline V gives CDR1 SGHVS, CDR2 FNYEAQ. The length of the CDR3 is 17 residues. V was pared by 5 bases and J by 0 bases, with 9 bases of the junction left unmatched. CDR3 nucleotide sequence: TGTGCCAGCAGCGAACTAGCGGCCATTAACTCCTACAATGAGCAGTTCTTC. Amino acids: CASSELAAINSYNEQFF.

The J gene is TRBJ1-2, the V gene TRBV28; maybe TRBD1 (6 bases). Germline assignment: CDR1 MDHEN and CDR2 SYDVKM. V lost 8 bases to trimming and J lost 7 bases, with 14 bases between them. The CDR3 runs 12 residues. In nucleotides, the CDR3 is TGTGCCAGCCGTTCAGGGGTCGGTGGCTACACCTTC. Translation: CASRSGVGGYTF.

This clone was detected once. Here the CDR3 reads CASSYSGQGAGNTIYF. The CDR3 DNA sequence: TGTGCCAGCAGTTACTCGGGGCAGGGGGCTGGAAACACCATATATTTT. V and J are TRBV6-5 and TRBJ1-3; 7 bases match TRBD1. CDR3 size: 16 residues. Germline V gene lookup returns CDR1 MNHEY and CDR2 SVGAGI. J was trimmed by 2 bases and V by 0 bases; bases with no gene match: 4.

The chain recombines TRBV3-1 (or the pseudogene TRBV3-2) with TRBJ2-7; 8 bases are shared with TRBD1. Germline V gives CDR1 LGHDT, CDR2 YNNKEL (reference sequence). The V and J ends lost 3 bases and 0 bases, in that order; junction bases with no gene match: 7. The CDR3 has 16 residues. The CDR3: CASSHYGQGISYEQYF. DNA of the CDR3: TGTGCCAGCAGCCATTATGGACAGGGAATCTCCTACGAGCAGTACTTC.

This chain uses TRBV21-1 with TRBJ1-1; the D segment call TRBD1 is taken from the table without a DNA check. TRBV21-1 is assigned pseudogene status. This CDR3 has 17 residues. In DNA, the CDR3 is TGTGCCAGCAGCAAAAAGAGGGTACAGGGGGACTACACTGAAGCTTTCTTT. This gives the protein CASSKKRVQGDYTEAFF.

The CDR3 sequence is CASSELAGEGETQYF. CDR3 sequence (DNA): TGTGCCAGCAGTGAACTAGCGGGAGAGGGGGAGACCCAGTACTTC. The chain is built from TRBV6-1 and TRBJ2-5; 10 bases are a match to TRBD2. The ends lost 2 bases at V and 5 bases at J; junction bases unmatched: 5. CDR1 and CDR2 (germline): MNHNS, SASEGT. The CDR3 totals 15 residues.

The chain couples TRBV3-1 (or the pseudogene TRBV3-2) to TRBJ2-5; 8 bases fit TRBD2. Per the germline V gene, CDR1 is LGHDT and CDR2 is YNNKEL (reference sequence). V lost 6 bases to trimming and J lost 5 bases; unmatched junction nucleotides: 5. This CDR3 spans 13 amino acids. As DNA, the CDR3 is TGTGCCAGCAGGAAAGCGGGAGCGGAGACCCAGTACTTC. Translating it yields CASRKAGAETQYF.

The chain is built from TRBV2 and TRBJ1-2, with D possibly being TRBD1 (6 bases). Germline values: CDR1 SNHLY, CDR2 FYNNEI. This CDR3 has 14 amino acids. Trimming shortened V by 4 bases and J by 4 bases, and 13 bases separated the two germline ends. Here the CDR3 reads CASSGGRESYGYTF. CDR3 DNA sequence: TGTGCCAGCAGTGGGGGGCGCGAGAGCTATGGCTACACCTTC.

In DNA, the CDR3 is TGTGCCAGCAGCCCCGGGAGAGGCGAGCAGTACTTC. Translated: CASSPGRGEQYF. The chain carries TRBV7-3 and TRBJ2-7, with D possibly matching TRBD2 (6 bases). CDR1 is SGHTA and CDR2 is FQGTGA in the germline V gene. The CDR3 length is 12 residues. V was clipped by 5 bases and J by 6 bases, with 11 bases between them.

The chain uses TRBV2 and TRBJ2-3, with 8 bases lining up with TRBD1. The CDR3 runs 18 residues. V lost 4 bases to trimming and J lost 2 bases; unmatched junction nucleotides: 14. Germline CDR1 is SNHLY and CDR2 is FYNNEI. CDR3 loop: CASSGIPGTGDDTDTQYF. CDR3 DNA: TGTGCCAGCAGTGGTATCCCCGGGACAGGAGACGACACAGATACGCAGTATTTT.

Points on this clone: It may be a read error: a sequence one base away is much more abundant. This chain links TRBV5-1 with TRBJ1-5, with D perhaps matching TRBD1 (5 bases). Germline V CDR1 and CDR2: SGHRS, YFSETQ. The CDR3 length is 13 residues. Written as DNA, the CDR3 is TGCGCCCGCAGCTTGGGGGGGGAGCAGCCCCAGCATTTT. Protein: CARSLGGEQPQHF.

The chain recombines TRBV14 with TRBJ2-7, with 8 positions matching TRBD1. The CDR3 totals 15 residues. V lost 0 bases to trimming and J lost 2 bases; unmatched junction nucleotides: 3. Germline V lookup: CDR1 SGHDN, CDR2 FVKESK. CDR3: CASSQDDRGAYEQYF. The CDR3 coding sequence is TGTGCCAGCAGCCAAGATGACAGGGGTGCCTACGAGCAGTACTTC. Using reference TRBV14 and TRBJ2-7 for the parts outside the CDR3, the full variable domain is EAGVTQFPSHSVIEKGQTVTLRCDPISGHDNLYWYRRVMGKEIKFLLHFVKESKQDESGMPNNRFLAERTGGTYSTLKVQPAELEDSGVYFCASSQDDRGAYEQYFGPGTRLTVT.

CDR3 in amino acids: CASSGLAGVSRRFF. Here the CDR3 DNA reads TGTGCCAGCAGTGGACTAGCGGGAGTGTCACGTCGGTTCTTC. This rearrangement joins TRBV2 to TRBJ2-1, with 12 bases matching TRBD2. The germline gives CDR1 SNHLY, CDR2 FYNNEI. Trimming at V came to 4 bases and at J to 15 bases, leaving 10 bases not matched to a gene. The CDR3 contains 14 residues.

The chain has TRBV27 and TRBJ1-5, with D possibly TRBD1 on 5 matching bases. V was shortened by 5 bases and J by 0 bases, with 8 bases between the two germline ends. CDR3 size: 14 residues. Germline V gene data show CDR1 as MNHEY and CDR2 as SMNVEV (reference sequence). The CDR3 protein is CASSGGNSNQPQHF. The CDR3 nucleotides read TGTGCCAGCAGTGGGGGGAATAGCAATCAGCCCCAGCATTTT.

The gene calls are TRBV10-3 and TRBJ1-1; the match to TRBD1 covers 9 bases. This CDR3 has 14 amino acids. Germline-derived CDR1 and CDR2 are ENHRY and SYGVKD. V lost 10 bases to trimming and J lost 1 base; unmatched junction nucleotides: 7. The CDR3 nucleotides read TGTGCCACCTATGAGGGACAGGGGAACACTGAAGCTTTCTTT. Its protein product is CATYEGQGNTEAFF.

This chain links TRBV12-3 or TRBV12-4 with TRBJ1-2, with D unclear. The CDR3 has 12 residues. V was shortened by 6 bases and J by 8 bases, with 13 bases between the two germline ends. CDR3 protein: CASRHYLRGYTF. The CDR3 nucleotides read TGTGCCAGCAGACATTACCTCAGGGGCTACACCTTC.

The J gene is TRBJ1-2, the V gene TRBV27; 8 bases are shared with TRBD1. The V and J ends lost 3 bases and 6 bases, in that order; junction bases with no gene match: 12. The germline gives CDR1 MNHEY, CDR2 SMNVEV (reference sequence). The CDR3 is 16 residues long. CDR3: CASSFAGQGQVDGYTF. As DNA, the CDR3 is TGTGCCAGCAGTTTCGCCGGTCAGGGACAGGTAGATGGCTACACCTTC.

The rearrangement joins TRBV3-1 (or the pseudogene TRBV3-2) to TRBJ1-1; D might be TRBD1 (6 bases). The CDR3 consists of 16 residues. V lost 5 bases and J lost 4, with 20 bases in between. Per the germline V gene, CDR1 is LGHDT and CDR2 is YNNKEL (reference sequence). The CDR3 reads CASSYRATGQSTEAFF. The DNA of the CDR3 is TGTGCCAGCAGCTACAGGGCCACAGGGCAGAGCACTGAAGCTTTCTTT.

The V and J genes are TRBV27 and TRBJ2-1; 10 bases line up with TRBD2. Germline-derived CDR1 and CDR2 are MNHEY and SMNVEV (reference sequence). This CDR3 comprises 17 residues. V lost 6 bases and J lost 3; bases outside the gene matches: 11. The CDR3 DNA is TGTGCCAGCAGCTCAATCTACCTAGCGGGAGACTACAATGAGCAGTTCTTC. It specifies CASSSIYLAGDYNEQFF.

The chain recombines TRBV28 with TRBJ2-3; no definite D call. With 4 bases removed from V and 4 bases from J, the gap between germline ends came to 18 bases. Germline V CDR1 and CDR2: MDHEN, SYDVKM. The CDR3 covers 16 residues. In DNA, the CDR3 is TGTGCCAGCAGTTCTGGCAGGATGGGCTACCCAGATACGCAGTATTTT. It encodes CASSSGRMGYPDTQYF.

In this sample, this clone turned up a few times. The V call is TRBV7-9, the J call TRBJ1-6; D may be TRBD1 (6 bases). There are 14 residues in the CDR3. The V and J ends lost 5 bases and 10 bases respectively, with 15 bases between them. Germline CDR1 and CDR2: SEHNR and FQNEAQ (reference sequence). CDR3 in amino acids: CASSPGQSPSPLHF. The DNA of the CDR3 is TGTGCCAGCAGCCCGGGACAATCACCCTCACCCCTCCACTTT.

The gene calls are TRBV28 and TRBJ2-1; D unclear. In germline, CDR1 is MDHEN, CDR2 SYDVKM. The CDR3 is made up of 11 amino acids. The V end lost 6 bases, the J end lost 6 bases, and 6 bases lay between the germline ends. CDR3 region: CASSSSNEQFF. For the CDR3, the DNA is TGTGCCAGCAGCTCCAGCAATGAGCAGTTCTTC.

CDR3 region: CATSTSPRDRENYGYTF. Here the CDR3 DNA reads TGTGCCACCAGCACCTCCCCCCGGGACAGGGAGAACTATGGCTACACCTTC. V gene TRBV15 combines with J gene TRBJ1-2; 9 bases align to TRBD1. This CDR3 is built from 17 residues. From germline, CDR1 is LNHNV and CDR2 YYDKDF (reference sequence). J was trimmed by 2 bases and V by 4 bases; bases with no gene match: 11.

The rearrangement links TRBV9 to TRBJ1-2; D is unresolved. Germline V lookup: CDR1 SGDLS, CDR2 YYNGEE. V lost 0 bases to trimming and J lost 10 bases, with 13 bases between them. This CDR3 is 13 amino acids long. The CDR3: CASSVGSKGAYTF. CDR3 DNA sequence: TGTGCCAGCAGCGTAGGGTCGAAGGGAGCCTACACCTTC.

The chain recombines TRBV30 with TRBJ1-3; D is possibly TRBD1 (5 bases). CDR1 is GTSNPN, CDR2 SVGIG, per germline (reference sequence). The V end lost 0 bases, the J end lost 3 bases, and 12 bases lay between the germline ends. The CDR3 contains 15 residues. CDR3 amino acids: CAWSVRGRDGNTIYF. In nucleotides, the CDR3 is TGTGCCTGGAGTGTAAGGGGCAGAGATGGAAACACCATATATTTT.

J is TRBJ2-7 and V is TRBV7-9, with 7 bases fitting TRBD2. Trimming at V came to 0 bases and at J to 4 bases, leaving 6 bases not matched to a gene. Germline V gives CDR1 SEHNR, CDR2 FQNEAQ (reference sequence). This CDR3 comprises 15 residues. In DNA, the CDR3 is TGTGCCAGCAGCTTAGCGGGAGGGCGGTGGTACGAGCAGTACTTC. As protein: CASSLAGGRWYEQYF.

The chain carries TRBV19 and TRBJ2-6, with 7 bases aligning to TRBD2. The ends lost 9 bases at V and 4 bases at J; junction bases unmatched: 18. Germline V gene data show CDR1 as LNHDA and CDR2 as SQIVND (reference sequence). This CDR3 contains 18 residues. The CDR3 region is CASEGEGSGGSGANVLTF. The DNA for the CDR3 is TGTGCCAGCGAAGGGGAGGGCTCGGGTGGCTCCGGGGCCAACGTCCTGACTTTC.

The chain is built from TRBV11-1 and TRBJ2-3; maybe TRBD1 (6 bases). V lost 6 bases to trimming and J lost 4 bases, with 14 bases between them. CDR3 length: 14 residues. Germline CDR1 is SGHAT and CDR2 is FQDESV (reference sequence). Here the CDR3 reads CASRKQGLADTQYF. Here the CDR3 DNA reads TGTGCCAGCAGAAAACAGGGTCTCGCAGATACGCAGTATTTT.

The chain employs TRBV2 and TRBJ1-2; 7 bases are a match to TRBD1. The ends lost 5 bases at V and 2 bases at J; junction bases unmatched: 8. Germline CDR1 reads SNHLY; CDR2 reads FYNNEI. The CDR3 totals 15 residues. CDR3 nucleotide sequence: TGTGCCAGCAGTCATCCCAAGGGGGCGAACTATGGCTACACCTTC. Protein product: CASSHPKGANYGYTF.